Below are 12 T cell receptor beta chains sequenced from a single sample in a study of blood T cell repertoires in COVID-19. Sequencing used immunoSEQ multiplex PCR; TCRdb keeps in-frame clones, though not all of them. Counted here are 150,000 to 200,000 clones, roughly 80% occurring once; the ten biggest clones make up roughly a fifth. Sequenced: peripheral blood. The receptors come from a woman at least 80 years old with acute or convalescent COVID-19.

J is TRBJ1-1 and V is TRBV4-1; D gene uncertain. The germline CDR1 and CDR2 sequences are MGHRA and YSYEKL. The CDR3 has 13 amino acids. The V gene lost 1 base and the J gene lost 11 bases, with 14 bases spanning the gap. For the CDR3, the DNA is TGCGCCAGCAGCCAAGCCGACCACCGCAGGGCTTTCTTT. Translating it yields CASSQADHRRAFF.

The rearrangement links TRBV6-6 to TRBJ1-2, with a tentative D call TRBD1 (5 bases). The CDR3 is made up of 12 amino acids. Per germline, CDR1 MNHNY and CDR2 SVGAGI (reference sequence). Trimming took 2 bases from V and 7 from J, leaving 8 bases between them. CDR3 loop: CASSYTGGGYTF. The DNA of the CDR3 is TGTGCCAGCAGTTACACCGGGGGTGGCTACACCTTC.

V gene TRBV6-1 combines with J gene TRBJ1-2, with TRBD1 matching 10 bases. This CDR3 is built from 16 residues. Germline V gives CDR1 MNHNS, CDR2 SASEGT. Losses at the gene ends were 3 bases for V and 3 bases for J; bases not matched to a gene: 7. DNA for the CDR3: TGTGCCAGCAGTGAGACAGGGGGCGCGATTCACTATGGCTACACCTTC. This codes for CASSETGGAIHYGYTF.

The CDR3 DNA reads as TGTGCCAGCAGTTTATTGGCAGGGGGCAATTCACCCCTCCACTTT. Protein: CASSLLAGGNSPLHF. The J gene is TRBJ1-6, the V gene TRBV27; 8 bases match TRBD1. Germline V gene sequence: CDR1 MNHEY, CDR2 SMNVEV (reference sequence). This CDR3 has 15 amino acids. With 1 base clipped from V and 7 bases from J, the junction kept 3 bases outside the gene matches.

This clone was detected a few times. The J gene is TRBJ1-6, the V gene TRBV9; 9 positions match TRBD1. V trimming: 3 bases; J trimming: 6 bases; junction bases outside the gene matches: 7. The V gene's germline CDR1 is SGDLS and CDR2 YYNGEE. The CDR3 totals 16 residues. The CDR3 loop reads CASSERGGQGNSPLHF. As DNA, the CDR3 is TGTGCCAGCAGCGAGAGAGGGGGACAGGGTAATTCACCCCTCCACTTT.

The chain has TRBV7-9 and TRBJ2-5; D is possibly TRBD2 (7 bases). This CDR3 has 16 residues. Between the trimmed V and J ends, which lost 3 bases and 2 bases, there was a span of 16 bases. The germline CDR1 and CDR2 sequences are SEHNR and FQNEAQ (reference sequence). The CDR3 nucleotides are TGTGCCAGCAGCTTCTTGGGGAGGGGGGGTCAAGAGACCCAGTACTTC. Translated: CASSFLGRGGQETQYF.

The chain employs TRBV9 and TRBJ2-7; D is perhaps TRBD2 (6 bases). Germline V lookup: CDR1 SGDLS, CDR2 YYNGEE. V lost 4 bases, J lost 3 bases, and 23 bases lay in between. The CDR3 loop spans 17 amino acids. CDR3 DNA sequence: TGTGCCAGCAGCCCACTTCTTGTCGGGGGTACCTTCTACGAGCAGTACTTC. The encoded protein is CASSPLLVGGTFYEQYF.

The CDR3 loop is CASLSQFTGELFF. CDR3 bases: TGTGCCAGCCTCTCGCAGTTCACCGGGGAGCTGTTTTTT. The rearrangement links TRBV2 to TRBJ2-2, with D unresolved. This CDR3 region has 13 residues. The germline V gene encodes CDR1 SNHLY and CDR2 FYNNEI. V lost 8 bases to trimming and J lost 4 bases, with 11 bases between them.

The rearrangement uses TRBV11-3 and TRBJ2-2; TRBD1 matches at 8 bases. Germline V lookup: CDR1 SGHNT, CDR2 YENEEA. The CDR3 covers 14 residues. The junction had 0 bases not matched to a gene; V was cut back by 5 bases and J by 1 base. CDR3 protein: CASSGQGNTGELFF. In DNA, the CDR3 is TGTGCCAGCAGCGGACAGGGGAACACCGGGGAGCTGTTTTTT.

The chain uses TRBV5-1 and TRBJ2-7, with 7 bases matching TRBD1. The CDR3 consists of 14 residues. V lost 2 bases and J lost 1; bases outside the gene matches: 3. Germline V gene data show CDR1 as SGHRS and CDR2 as YFSETQ. The chain's CDR3 is CASSLPGQSYEQYF. CDR3 in DNA: TGCGCCAGCAGCTTACCGGGACAGTCCTACGAGCAGTACTTC.

V gene TRBV6-2 or TRBV6-3 combines with J gene TRBJ1-2; 9 bases match TRBD1. This CDR3 has 13 residues. The V and J ends lost 5 bases and 4 bases, in that order; junction bases with no gene match: 2. Germline V CDR1 and CDR2: MNHEY, SVGEGT. The CDR3 region has the DNA TGTGCCAGCAGTACAGGGGGCGGCTATGGCTACACCTTC. Its protein is CASSTGGGYGYTF.

This clone was detected ten times or more. This rearrangement joins TRBV11-2 to TRBJ1-5; D may be TRBD1 (5 bases). The CDR3 sequence is 13 residues long. CDR1 is SGHAT and CDR2 is FQNNGV in the germline V gene. V was clipped by 6 bases and J by 3 bases, with 9 bases between them. DNA for the CDR3: TGTGCCAGCAGTGGGGGACTCAATCAGCCCCAGCATTTT. It codes for CASSGGLNQPQHF.